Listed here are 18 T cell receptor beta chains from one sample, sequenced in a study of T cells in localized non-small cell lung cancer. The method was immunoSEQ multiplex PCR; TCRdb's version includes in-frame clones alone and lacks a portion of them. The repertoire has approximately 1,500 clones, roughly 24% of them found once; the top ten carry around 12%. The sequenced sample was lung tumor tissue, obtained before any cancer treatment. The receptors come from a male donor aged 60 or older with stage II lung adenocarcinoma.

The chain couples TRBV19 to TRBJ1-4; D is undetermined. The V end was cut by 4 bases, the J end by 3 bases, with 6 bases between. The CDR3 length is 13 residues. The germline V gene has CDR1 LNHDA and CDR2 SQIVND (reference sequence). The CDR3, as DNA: TGTGCCAGTAGTACCCTCCCTAATGAAAAACTGTTTTTT. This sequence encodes CASSTLPNEKLFF.

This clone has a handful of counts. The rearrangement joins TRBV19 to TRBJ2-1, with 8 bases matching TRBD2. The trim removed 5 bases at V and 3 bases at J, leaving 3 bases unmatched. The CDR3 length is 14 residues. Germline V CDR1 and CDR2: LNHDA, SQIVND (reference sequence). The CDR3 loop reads CASSLAGFYNEQFF. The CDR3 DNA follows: TGTGCCAGTAGTTTAGCGGGGTTCTACAATGAGCAGTTCTTC.

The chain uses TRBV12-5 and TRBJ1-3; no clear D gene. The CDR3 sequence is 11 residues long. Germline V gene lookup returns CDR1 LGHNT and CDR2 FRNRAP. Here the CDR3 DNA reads TGTGCCATCCACGGAGGAAACACCATATATTTT. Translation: CAIHGGNTIYF.

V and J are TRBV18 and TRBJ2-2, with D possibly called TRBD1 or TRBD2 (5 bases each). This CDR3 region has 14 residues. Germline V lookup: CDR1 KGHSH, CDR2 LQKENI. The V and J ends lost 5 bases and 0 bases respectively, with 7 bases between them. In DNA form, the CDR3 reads TGTGCCAGCTCATTGGGGGCGAACACCGGGGAGCTGTTTTTT. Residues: CASSLGANTGELFF.

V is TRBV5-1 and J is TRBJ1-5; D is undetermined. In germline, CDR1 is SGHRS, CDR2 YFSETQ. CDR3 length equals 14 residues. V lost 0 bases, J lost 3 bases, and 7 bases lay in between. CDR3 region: CASSLEGPNQPQHF. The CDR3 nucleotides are TGCGCCAGCAGCTTGGAAGGACCCAATCAGCCCCAGCATTTT.

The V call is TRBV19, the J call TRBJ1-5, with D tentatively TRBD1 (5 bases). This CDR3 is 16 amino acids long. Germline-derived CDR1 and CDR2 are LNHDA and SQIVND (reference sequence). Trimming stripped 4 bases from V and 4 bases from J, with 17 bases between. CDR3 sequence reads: CASSRIGGTPNQPQHF. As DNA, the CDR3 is TGTGCCAGTAGTAGAATCGGGGGAACACCTAATCAGCCCCAGCATTTT.

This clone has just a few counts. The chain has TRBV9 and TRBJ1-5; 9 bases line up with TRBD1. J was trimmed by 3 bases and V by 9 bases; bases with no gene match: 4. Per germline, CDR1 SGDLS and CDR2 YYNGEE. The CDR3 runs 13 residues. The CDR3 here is CATGQGTNQPQHF. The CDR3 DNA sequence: TGTGCCACCGGACAGGGGACCAATCAGCCCCAGCATTTT. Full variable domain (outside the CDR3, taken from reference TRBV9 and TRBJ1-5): DSGVTQTPKHLITATGQRVTLRCSPRSGDLSVYWYQQSLDQGLQFLIQYYNGEERAKGNILERFSAQQFPDLHSELNLSSLELGDSALYFCATGQGTNQPQHFGDGTRLSIL.

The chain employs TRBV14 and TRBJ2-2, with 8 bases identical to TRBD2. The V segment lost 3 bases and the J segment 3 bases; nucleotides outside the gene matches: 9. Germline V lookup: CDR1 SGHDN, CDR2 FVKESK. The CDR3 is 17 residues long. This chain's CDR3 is CASSQPVAREDTGELFF. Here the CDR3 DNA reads TGTGCCAGCAGCCAGCCCGTGGCGCGGGAGGACACCGGGGAGCTGTTTTTT.

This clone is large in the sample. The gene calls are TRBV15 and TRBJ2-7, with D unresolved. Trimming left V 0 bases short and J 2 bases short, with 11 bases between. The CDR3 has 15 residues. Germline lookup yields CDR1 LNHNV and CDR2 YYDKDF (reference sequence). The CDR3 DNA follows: TGTGCCACCAGCAGAGAGAGCGACCCGACCTACGAGCAGTACTTC. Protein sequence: CATSRESDPTYEQYF.

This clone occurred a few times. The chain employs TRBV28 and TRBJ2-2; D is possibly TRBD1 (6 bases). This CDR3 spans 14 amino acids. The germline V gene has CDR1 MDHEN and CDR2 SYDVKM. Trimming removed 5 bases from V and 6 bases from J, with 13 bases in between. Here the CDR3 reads CASSEQGRAGELFF. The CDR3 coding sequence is TGTGCCAGCAGTGAACAGGGTCGGGCCGGGGAGCTGTTTTTT.

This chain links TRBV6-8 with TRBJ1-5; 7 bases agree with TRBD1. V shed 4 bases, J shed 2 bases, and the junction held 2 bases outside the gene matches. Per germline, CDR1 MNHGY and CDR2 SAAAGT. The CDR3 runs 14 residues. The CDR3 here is CASSSGQGNQPQHF. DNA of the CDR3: TGTGCCAGCAGTTCCGGACAGGGCAATCAGCCCCAGCATTTT.

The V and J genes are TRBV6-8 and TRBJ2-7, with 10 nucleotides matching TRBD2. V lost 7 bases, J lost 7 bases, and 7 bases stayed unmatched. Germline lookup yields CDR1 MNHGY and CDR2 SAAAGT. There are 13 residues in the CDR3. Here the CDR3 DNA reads TGTGCCAGCAACCTAGCGGGAGAAAAGGAGCAGTACTTC. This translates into CASNLAGEKEQYF.

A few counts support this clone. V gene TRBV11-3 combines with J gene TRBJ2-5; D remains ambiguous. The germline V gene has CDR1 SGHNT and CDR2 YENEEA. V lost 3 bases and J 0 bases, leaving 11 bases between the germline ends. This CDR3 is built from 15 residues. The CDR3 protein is CASSLARSHQETQYF. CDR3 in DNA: TGTGCCAGCAGCTTGGCCAGGAGCCACCAAGAGACCCAGTACTTC.

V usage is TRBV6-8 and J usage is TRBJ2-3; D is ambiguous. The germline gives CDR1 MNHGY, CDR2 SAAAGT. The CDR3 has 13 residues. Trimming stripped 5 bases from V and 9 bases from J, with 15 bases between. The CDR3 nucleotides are TGTGCCAGCAGTGAGTTGTGGATGGGAACGCAGTATTTT. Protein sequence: CASSELWMGTQYF.

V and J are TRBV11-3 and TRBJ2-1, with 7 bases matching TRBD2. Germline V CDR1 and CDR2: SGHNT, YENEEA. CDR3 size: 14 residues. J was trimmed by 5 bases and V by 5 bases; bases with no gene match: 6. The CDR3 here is CASSAGTTNNEQFF. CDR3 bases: TGTGCCAGCAGCGCCGGGACTACAAACAATGAGCAGTTCTTC.

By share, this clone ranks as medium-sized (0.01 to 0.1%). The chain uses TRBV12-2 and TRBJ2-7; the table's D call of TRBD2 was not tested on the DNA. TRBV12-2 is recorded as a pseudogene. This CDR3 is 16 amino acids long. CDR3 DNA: TGTGTCAAAGACGGACTAGCGGGGCAACACTCCTACGAGCAGTACTTC. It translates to CVKDGLAGQHSYEQYF.

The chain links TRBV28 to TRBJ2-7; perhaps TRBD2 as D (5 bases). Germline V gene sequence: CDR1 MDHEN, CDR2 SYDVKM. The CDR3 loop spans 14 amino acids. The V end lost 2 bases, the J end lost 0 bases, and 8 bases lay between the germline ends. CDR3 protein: CASSLSGSSYEQYF. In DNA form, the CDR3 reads TGTGCCAGCAGTTTAAGCGGCAGCTCCTACGAGCAGTACTTC.

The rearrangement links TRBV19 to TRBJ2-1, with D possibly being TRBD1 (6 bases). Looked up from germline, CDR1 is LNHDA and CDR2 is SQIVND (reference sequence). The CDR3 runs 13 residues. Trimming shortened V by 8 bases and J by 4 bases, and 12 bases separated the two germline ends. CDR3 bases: TGTGCCAGTCGGACAGACCATTACAATGAGCAGTTCTTC. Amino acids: CASRTDHYNEQFF.